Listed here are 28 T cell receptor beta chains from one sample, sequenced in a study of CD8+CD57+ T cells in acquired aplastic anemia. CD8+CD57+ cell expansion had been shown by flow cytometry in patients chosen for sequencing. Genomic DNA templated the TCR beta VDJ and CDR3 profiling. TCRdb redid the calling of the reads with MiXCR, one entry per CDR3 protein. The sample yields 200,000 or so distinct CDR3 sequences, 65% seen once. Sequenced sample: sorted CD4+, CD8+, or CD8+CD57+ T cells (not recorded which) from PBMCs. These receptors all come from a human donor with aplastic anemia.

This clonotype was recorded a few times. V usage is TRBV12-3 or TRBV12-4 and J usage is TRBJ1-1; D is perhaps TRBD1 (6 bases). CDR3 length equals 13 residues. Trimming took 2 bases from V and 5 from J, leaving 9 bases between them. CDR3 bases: TGTGCCAGCAGTTTAACAGGGACTACTGAAGCTTTCTTT. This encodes CASSLTGTTEAFF.

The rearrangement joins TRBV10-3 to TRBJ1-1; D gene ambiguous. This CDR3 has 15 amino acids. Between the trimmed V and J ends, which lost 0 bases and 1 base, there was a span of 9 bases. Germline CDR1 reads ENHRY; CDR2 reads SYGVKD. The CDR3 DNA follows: TGTGCCATCAGTGAGTCGATGGCAGGGAACACTGAAGCTTTCTTT. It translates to CAISESMAGNTEAFF.

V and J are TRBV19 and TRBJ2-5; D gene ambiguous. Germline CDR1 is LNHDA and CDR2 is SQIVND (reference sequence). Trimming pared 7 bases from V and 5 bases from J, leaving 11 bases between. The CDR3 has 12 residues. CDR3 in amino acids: CASTGTGETQYF. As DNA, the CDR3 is TGTGCCAGTACCGGAACCGGGGAGACCCAGTACTTC. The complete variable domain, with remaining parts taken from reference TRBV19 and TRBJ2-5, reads DGGITQSPKYLFRKEGQNVTLSCEQNLNHDAMYWYRQDPGQGLRLIYYSQIVNDFQKGDIAEGYSVSREKKESFPLTVTSAQKNPTAFYLCASTGTGETQYFGPGTRLLVL.

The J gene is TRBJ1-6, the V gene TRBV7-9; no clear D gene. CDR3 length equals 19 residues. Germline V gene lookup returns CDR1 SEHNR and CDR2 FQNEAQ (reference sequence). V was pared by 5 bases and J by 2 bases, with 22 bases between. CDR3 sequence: CASSASLIAEPPYNSPLHF. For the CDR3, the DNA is TGTGCCAGCAGCGCAAGTCTTATCGCCGAACCGCCCTATAATTCACCCCTCCACTTT.

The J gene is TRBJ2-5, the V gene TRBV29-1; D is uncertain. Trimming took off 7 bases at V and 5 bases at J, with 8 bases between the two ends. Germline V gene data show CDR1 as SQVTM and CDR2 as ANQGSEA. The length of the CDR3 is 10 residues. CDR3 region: CSAAKETQYF. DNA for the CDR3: TGCAGCGCTGCCAAGGAGACCCAGTACTTC.

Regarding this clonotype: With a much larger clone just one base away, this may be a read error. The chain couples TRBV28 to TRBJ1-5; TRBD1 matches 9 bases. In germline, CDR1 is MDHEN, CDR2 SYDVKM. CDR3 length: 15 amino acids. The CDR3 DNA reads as TGTGCCGGCAGTGCGACAGGGGGTAGCAATCAGCCCCAGCATTTT. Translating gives CAGSATGGSNQPQHF.

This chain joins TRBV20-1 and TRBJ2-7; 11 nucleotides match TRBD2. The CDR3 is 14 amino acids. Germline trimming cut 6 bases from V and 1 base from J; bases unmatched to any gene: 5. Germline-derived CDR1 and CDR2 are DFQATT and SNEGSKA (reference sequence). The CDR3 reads CSASLAGESYEQYF. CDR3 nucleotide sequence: TGCAGTGCCTCACTAGCGGGAGAGTCCTACGAGCAGTACTTC.

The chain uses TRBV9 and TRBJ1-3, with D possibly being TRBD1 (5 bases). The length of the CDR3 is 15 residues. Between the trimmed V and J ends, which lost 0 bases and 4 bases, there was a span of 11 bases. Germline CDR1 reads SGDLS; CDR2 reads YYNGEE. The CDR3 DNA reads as TGTGCCAGCAGCGTAGTTGGGACCGTAGGAAACACCATATATTTT. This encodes CASSVVGTVGNTIYF.

The CDR3 here is CASSMRQEYEQYF. In nucleotides, the CDR3 is TGTGCCAGTAGTATGCGACAGGAATACGAGCAGTACTTC. The V call is TRBV19, the J call TRBJ2-7; tentatively, D is TRBD1 (6 bases). Trimming cost V 3 bases and J 4 bases, with 10 bases left between them. Per the germline V gene, CDR1 is LNHDA and CDR2 is SQIVND (reference sequence). This CDR3 has 13 residues.

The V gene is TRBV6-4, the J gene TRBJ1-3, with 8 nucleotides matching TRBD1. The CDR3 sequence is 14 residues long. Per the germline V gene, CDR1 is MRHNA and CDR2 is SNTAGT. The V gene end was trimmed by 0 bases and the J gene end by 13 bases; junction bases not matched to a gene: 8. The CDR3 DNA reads TGTGCCAGCAGTGACTCGGGGGCAGGGGGCACGATATATTTT. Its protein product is CASSDSGAGGTIYF.

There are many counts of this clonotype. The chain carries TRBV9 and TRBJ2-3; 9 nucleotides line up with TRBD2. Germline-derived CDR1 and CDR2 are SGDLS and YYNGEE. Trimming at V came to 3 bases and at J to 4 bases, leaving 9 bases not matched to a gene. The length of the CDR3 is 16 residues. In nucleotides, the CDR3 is TGTGCCAGCAGCGAGGGGTCGGGCGGGGGGGCAGATACGCAGTATTTT. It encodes CASSEGSGGGADTQYF. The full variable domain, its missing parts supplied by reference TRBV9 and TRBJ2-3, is DSGVTQTPKHLITATGQRVTLRCSPRSGDLSVYWYQQSLDQGLQFLIQYYNGEERAKGNILERFSAQQFPDLHSELNLSSLELGDSALYFCASSEGSGGGADTQYFGPGTRLTVL.

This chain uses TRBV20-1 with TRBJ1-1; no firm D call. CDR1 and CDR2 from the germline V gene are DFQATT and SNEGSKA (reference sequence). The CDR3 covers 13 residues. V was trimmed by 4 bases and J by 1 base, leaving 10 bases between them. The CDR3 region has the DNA TGCAGTGCTAAGGACCGAGAGAACACTGAAGCTTTCTTT. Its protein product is CSAKDRENTEAFF.

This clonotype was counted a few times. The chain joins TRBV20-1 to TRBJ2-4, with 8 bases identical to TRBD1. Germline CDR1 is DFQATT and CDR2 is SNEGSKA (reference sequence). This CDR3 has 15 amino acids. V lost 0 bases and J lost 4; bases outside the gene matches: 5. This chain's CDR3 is CSARDLGTGKNIQYF. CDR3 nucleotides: TGCAGTGCTAGAGATTTGGGGACAGGAAAAAACATTCAGTACTTC.

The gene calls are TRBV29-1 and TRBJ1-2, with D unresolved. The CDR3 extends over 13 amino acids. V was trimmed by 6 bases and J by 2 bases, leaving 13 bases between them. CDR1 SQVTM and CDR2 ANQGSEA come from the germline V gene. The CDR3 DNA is TGCAGCGTCCTTTGGCAGTCAAACTATGGCTACACCTTC. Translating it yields CSVLWQSNYGYTF.

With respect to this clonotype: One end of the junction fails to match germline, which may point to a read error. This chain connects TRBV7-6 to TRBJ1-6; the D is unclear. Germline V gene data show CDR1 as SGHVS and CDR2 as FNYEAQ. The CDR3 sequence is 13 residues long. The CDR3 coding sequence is TGTGCCAGCGGCTTAGTTGTGGATTCACCCCTCCACTTT. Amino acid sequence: CASGLVVDSPLHF.

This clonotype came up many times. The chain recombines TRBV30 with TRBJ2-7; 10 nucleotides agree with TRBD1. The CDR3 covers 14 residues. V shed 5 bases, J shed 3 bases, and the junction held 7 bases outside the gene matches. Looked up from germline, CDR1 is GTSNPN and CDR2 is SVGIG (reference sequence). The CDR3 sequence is CAWGTGTGVYEQYF. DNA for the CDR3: TGTGCCTGGGGGACCGGGACAGGGGTCTACGAGCAGTACTTC.

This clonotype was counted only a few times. The CDR3 protein is CASSESGRESQHF. CDR3 DNA sequence: TGCGCCAGCAGTGAGAGCGGTCGTGAGTCCCAGCATTTT. This chain connects TRBV10-1 to TRBJ1-5; D unclear. Germline CDR1 reads WNHNN; CDR2 reads SYGVQD (reference sequence). This CDR3 contains 13 residues. V lost 2 bases and J 11 bases, leaving 13 bases between the germline ends.

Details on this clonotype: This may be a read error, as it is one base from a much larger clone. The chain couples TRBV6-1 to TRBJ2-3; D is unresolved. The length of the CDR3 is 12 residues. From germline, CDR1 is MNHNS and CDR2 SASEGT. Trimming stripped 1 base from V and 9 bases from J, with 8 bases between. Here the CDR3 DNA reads TGTGCCAGCAGTGAAGGACCTCTGACGCAGTATTTT. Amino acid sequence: CASSEGPLTQYF.

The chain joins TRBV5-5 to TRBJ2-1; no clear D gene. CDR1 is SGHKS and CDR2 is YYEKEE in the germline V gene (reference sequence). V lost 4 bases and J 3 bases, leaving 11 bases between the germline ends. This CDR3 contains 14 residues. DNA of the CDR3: TGTGCCAGCAGCGGAGAAACTGGCTACAATGAGCAGTTCTTC. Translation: CASSGETGYNEQFF.

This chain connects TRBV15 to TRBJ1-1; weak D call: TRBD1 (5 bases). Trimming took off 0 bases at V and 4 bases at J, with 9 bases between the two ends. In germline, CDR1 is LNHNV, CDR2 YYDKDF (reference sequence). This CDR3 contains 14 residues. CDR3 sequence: CATSRERGFTEAFF. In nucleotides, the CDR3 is TGTGCCACCAGCAGAGAGCGGGGGTTCACTGAAGCTTTCTTT.

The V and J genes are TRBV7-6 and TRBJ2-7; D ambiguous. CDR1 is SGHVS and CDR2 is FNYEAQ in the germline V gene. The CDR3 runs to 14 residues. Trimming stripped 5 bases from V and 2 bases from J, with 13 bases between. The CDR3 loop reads CASSPLGKTYEQYF. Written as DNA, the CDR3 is TGTGCCAGCAGCCCCCTGGGCAAGACCTACGAGCAGTACTTC.

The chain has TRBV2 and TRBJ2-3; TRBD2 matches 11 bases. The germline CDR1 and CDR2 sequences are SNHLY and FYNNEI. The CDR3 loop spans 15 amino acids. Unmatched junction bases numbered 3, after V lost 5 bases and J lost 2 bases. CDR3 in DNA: TGTGCCAGCAGTCGACTAGCGGGGTCCACAGATACGCAGTATTTT. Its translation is CASSRLAGSTDTQYF.

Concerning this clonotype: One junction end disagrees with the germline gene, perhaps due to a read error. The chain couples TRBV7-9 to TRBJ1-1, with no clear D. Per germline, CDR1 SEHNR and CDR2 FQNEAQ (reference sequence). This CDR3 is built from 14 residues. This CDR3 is CASSLVLRNTKAFF. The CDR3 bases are TGCGCCAGCAGCTTAGTCCTCAGAAACACTAAAGCTTTCTTT. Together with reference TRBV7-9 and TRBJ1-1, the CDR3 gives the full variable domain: DTGVSQNPRHKITKRGQNVTFRCDPISEHNRLYWYRQTLGQGPEFLTYFQNEAQLEKSRLLSDRFSAERPKGSFSTLEIQRTEQGDSAMYLCASSLVLRNTKAFFGQGTRLTVV.

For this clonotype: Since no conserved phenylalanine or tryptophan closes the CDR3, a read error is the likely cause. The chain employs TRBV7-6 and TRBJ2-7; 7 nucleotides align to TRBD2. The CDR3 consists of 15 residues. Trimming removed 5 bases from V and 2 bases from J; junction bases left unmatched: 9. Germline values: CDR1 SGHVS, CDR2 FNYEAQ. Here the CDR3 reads CASSATSDTAYEQYS. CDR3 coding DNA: TGTGCCAGCAGCGCCACTAGCGACACTGCCTACGAGCAGTACTCC.

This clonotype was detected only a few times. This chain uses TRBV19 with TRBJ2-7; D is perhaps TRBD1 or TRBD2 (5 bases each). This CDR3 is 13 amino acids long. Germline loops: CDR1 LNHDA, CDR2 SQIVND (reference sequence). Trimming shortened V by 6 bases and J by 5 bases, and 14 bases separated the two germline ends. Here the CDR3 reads CASRTGASDEQYF. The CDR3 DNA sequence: TGTGCCAGTAGGACCGGGGCCTCGGACGAGCAGTACTTC. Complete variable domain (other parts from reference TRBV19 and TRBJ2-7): DGGITQSPKYLFRKEGQNVTLSCEQNLNHDAMYWYRQDPGQGLRLIYYSQIVNDFQKGDIAEGYSVSREKKESFPLTVTSAQKNPTAFYLCASRTGASDEQYFGPGTRLTVT.

Here the CDR3 DNA reads TGTGCCAGCAGTGAATCTCTCTCAAAGGGCTATGGCTACACCTTC. Translated, it gives CASSESLSKGYGYTF. The V call is TRBV2, the J call TRBJ1-2; D remains ambiguous. This CDR3 is built from 15 residues. The V end was cut by 2 bases, the J end by 4 bases, with 14 bases between. Germline CDR1 reads SNHLY; CDR2 reads FYNNEI.

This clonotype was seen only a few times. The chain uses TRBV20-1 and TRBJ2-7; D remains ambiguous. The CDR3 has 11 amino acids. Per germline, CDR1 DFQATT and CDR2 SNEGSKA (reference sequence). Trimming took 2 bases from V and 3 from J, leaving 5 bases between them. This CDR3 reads CSARPLYEQYF. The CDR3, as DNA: TGCAGTGCTAGACCGCTCTACGAGCAGTACTTC.

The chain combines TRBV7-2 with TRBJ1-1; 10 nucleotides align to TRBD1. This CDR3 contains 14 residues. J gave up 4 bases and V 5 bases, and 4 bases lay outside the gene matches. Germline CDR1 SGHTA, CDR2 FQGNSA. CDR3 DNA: TGTGCCAGCAGCCGACAGGGGGCGGTCACTGAAGCTTTCTTT. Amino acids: CASSRQGAVTEAFF.